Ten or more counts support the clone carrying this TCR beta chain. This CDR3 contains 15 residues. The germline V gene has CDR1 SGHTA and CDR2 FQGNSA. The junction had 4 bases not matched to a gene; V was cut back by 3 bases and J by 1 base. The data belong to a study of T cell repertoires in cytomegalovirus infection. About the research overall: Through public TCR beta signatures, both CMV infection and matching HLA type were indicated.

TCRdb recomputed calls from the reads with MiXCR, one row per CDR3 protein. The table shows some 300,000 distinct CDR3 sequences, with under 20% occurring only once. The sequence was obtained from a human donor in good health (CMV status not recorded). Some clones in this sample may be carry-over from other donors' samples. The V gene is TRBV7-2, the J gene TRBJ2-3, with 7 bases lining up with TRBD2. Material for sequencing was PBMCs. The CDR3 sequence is CASSFRGLGTDTQYF. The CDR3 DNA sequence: TGTGCCAGCAGCTTTAGAGGACTAGGCACAGATACGCAGTATTTT.